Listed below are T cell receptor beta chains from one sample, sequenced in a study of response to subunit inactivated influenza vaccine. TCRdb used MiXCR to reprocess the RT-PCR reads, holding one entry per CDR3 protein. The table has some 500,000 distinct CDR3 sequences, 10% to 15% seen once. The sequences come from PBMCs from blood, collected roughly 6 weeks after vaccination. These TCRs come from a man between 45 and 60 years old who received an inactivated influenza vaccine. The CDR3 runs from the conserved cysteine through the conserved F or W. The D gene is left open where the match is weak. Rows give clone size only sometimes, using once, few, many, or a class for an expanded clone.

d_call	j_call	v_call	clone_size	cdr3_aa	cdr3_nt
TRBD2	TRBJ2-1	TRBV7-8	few	CASSFGRNEQFF	TGTGCCAGCAGCTTCGGGAGGAATGAGCAGTTCTTC
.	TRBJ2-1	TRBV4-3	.	CASSQDSLYNEQFF	TGCGCCAGCAGCCAAGATTCCTTGTACAATGAGCAGTTCTTC
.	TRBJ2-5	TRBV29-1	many	CSVEEGEVGSVMGTQYF	TGCAGCGTTGAAGAAGGGGAAGTCGGGTCCGTTATGGGGACCCAGTACTTC
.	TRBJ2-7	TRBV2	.	CASSDLGQSFYEQYF	TGTGCCAGCAGTGACTTGGGACAATCATTCTACGAGCAGTACTTC
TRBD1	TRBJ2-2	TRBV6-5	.	CASSYATGSTGELFF	TGTGCCAGCAGTTACGCGACAGGGAGTACCGGGGAGCTGTTTTTT
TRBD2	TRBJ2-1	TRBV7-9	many	CASSLSGSGRSNEQFF	TGTGCCAGCAGCTTATCCGGTAGCGGGAGGTCCAATGAGCAGTTCTTC
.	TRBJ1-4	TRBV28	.	CASSSHRKGKNEKLFF	TGTGCCAGCAGTTCTCATCGGAAAGGGAAGAATGAAAAACTGTTTTTT
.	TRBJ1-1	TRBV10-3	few	CAITTGRGSAEAFF	TGTGCCATCACCACTGGTCGAGGGTCTGCTGAAGCTTTCTTT
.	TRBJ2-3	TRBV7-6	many	CASSLVRTDTQYF	TGTGCCAGCAGCTTAGTACGGACAGATACGCAGTATTTT
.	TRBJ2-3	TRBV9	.	CASSVGEVQMFGTQYF	TGTGCCAGCAGCGTAGGGGAGGTCCAAATGTTTGGTACGCAGTATTTT
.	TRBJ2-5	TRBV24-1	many	CATSDDSYQETQYF	TGTGCCACCAGCGACGACAGCTACCAAGAGACCCAGTACTTC
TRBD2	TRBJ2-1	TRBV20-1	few	CSGGGSYNEQFF	TGCAGTGGGGGGGGCTCCTACAATGAGCAGTTCTTC
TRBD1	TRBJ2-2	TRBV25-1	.	CASSGYSGTGVPGELFF	TGTGCCAGCAGTGGGTATTCCGGGACAGGGGTTCCCGGGGAGCTGTTTTTT
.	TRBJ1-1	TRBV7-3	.	CASSSRGGNEAFF	TGTGCCAGCAGCTCCAGGGGAGGGAATGAAGCTTTCTTT
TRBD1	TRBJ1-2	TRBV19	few	CASSGQGNYGYTF	TGTGCCAGTAGCGGACAGGGGAACTATGGCTACACCTTC
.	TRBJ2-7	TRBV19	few	CASKIREDGAYEQYF	TGTGCCAGTAAAATAAGGGAGGACGGAGCCTACGAGCAGTACTTC
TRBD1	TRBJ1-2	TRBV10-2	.	CASRRTGGDGYTF	TGCGCCAGCAGGAGGACAGGGGGCGATGGCTACACCTTC
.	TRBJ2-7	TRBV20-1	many	CSAREVGNYEQYF	TGCAGTGCTAGAGAGGTGGGGAACTACGAGCAGTACTTC
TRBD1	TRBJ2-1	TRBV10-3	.	CAISGRTGGDEQFF	TGTGCCATCAGTGGGAGGACAGGGGGCGATGAGCAGTTCTTC
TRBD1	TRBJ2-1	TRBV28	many	CASSRDRELAEQFF	TGTGCCAGCAGTCGGGACAGGGAATTAGCTGAGCAGTTCTTC
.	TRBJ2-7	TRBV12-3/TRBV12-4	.	CASSLAFSGEQYF	TGTGCCAGCAGTTTAGCGTTTAGCGGCGAGCAGTACTTC
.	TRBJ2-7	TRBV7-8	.	CASSLYDRYYEQYF	TGTGCCAGCAGCCTCTATGACAGATACTACGAGCAGTACTTC
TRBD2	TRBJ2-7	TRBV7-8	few	CASSLPPTWEGDEQYF	TGTGCCAGCAGCTTACCACCGACTTGGGAGGGTGACGAGCAGTACTTC
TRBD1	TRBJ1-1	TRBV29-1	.	CSVGGGTANTEAFF	TGCAGCGTTGGAGGGGGGACAGCGAACACTGAAGCTTTCTTT
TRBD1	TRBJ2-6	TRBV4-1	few	CASSQTGGTLRANVLTF	TGCGCCAGCAGCCAAACAGGGGGCACTCTAAGGGCCAACGTCCTGACTTTC
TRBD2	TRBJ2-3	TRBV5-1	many	CASSLSGADTQYF	TGCGCCAGCAGCTTGAGCGGGGCAGATACGCAGTATTTT
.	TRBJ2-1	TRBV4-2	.	CASSQDRAGAYYNEQFF	TGTGCCAGCAGCCAAGATCGGGCGGGGGCCTACTACAATGAGCAGTTCTTC
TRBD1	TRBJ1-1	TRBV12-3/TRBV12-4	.	CASSSDRGHEAFF	TGTGCCAGCAGTTCCGACAGGGGACATGAAGCTTTCTTT